This T cell receptor (beta chain) was recorded in a study of T cell responses to AZD1222 COVID-19 vaccine. Produced via immunoSEQ multiplex PCR; TCRdb's table is partial and in-frame only. The sample holds 40,000 to 60,000 clones; around 90% are singletons and the top ten take around 1.1%. To note about this clone: Its specificity is not known.

Pooled samples include second doses given at about 4 or 12 weeks. General study results and limits: The study sampled repertoires only after the peak T cell response. Reportedly, close to half of spike-specific TCRs are directed against unmutated variant regions. Spike was spanned by vaccine-associated CD4 TCRs, with dominance at 160-218 and 743-854.

With 0 bases removed from V and 3 bases from J, the gap between germline ends came to 6 bases. This CDR3 contains 13 residues. Germline assignment: CDR1 KGHSH and CDR2 LQKENI. The receptor comes from an adult who received the AZD1222 COVID-19 vaccine. The V gene is TRBV18, the J gene TRBJ2-7, with TRBD2 as a possible D gene (6 bases). Specimen: peripheral blood, collected 28 days after the second AZD1222 dose. Written as DNA, the CDR3 is TGTGCCAGCTCACCACCGGGGGGCTACGAGCAGTACTTC. Translating it yields CASSPPGGYEQYF.